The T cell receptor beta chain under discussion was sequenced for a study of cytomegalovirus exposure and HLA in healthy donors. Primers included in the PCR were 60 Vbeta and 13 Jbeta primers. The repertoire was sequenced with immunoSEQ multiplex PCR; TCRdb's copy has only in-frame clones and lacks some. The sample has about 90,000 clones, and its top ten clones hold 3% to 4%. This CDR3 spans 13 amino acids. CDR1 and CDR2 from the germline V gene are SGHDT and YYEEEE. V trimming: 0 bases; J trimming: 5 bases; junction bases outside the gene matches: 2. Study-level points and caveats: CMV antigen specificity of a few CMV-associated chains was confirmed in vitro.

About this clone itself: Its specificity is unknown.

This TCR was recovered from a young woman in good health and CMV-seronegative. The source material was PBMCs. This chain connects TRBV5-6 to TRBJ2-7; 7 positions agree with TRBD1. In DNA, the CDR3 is TGTGCCAGCAGCTTGGCAGGGGGTGACGAGCAGTACTTC. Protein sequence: CASSLAGGDEQYF. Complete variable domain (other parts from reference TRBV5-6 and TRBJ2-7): DAGVTQSPTHLIKTRGQQVTLRCSPKSGHDTVSWYQQALGQGPQFIFQYYEEEERQRGNFPDRFSGHQFPNYSSELNVNALLLGDSALYLCASSLAGGDEQYFGPGTRLTVT.